The clone carrying this T cell receptor (beta chain) was counted at least ten times. Germline V CDR1 and CDR2: DFQATT, SNEGSKA (reference sequence). V was cut by 6 bases and J by 1 base, with 14 bases left in between. This CDR3 comprises 14 residues. The time point: newly diagnosed GD, antithyroid drugs for less than 3 months. Following extraction of RNA from PBMCs, that RNA was used to make the TCR library. This sample was included in a study of regulatory T cells in long-lasting Graves disease. Looking at the study overall: Under 3 months of antithyroid drugs had been taken by newly diagnosed Graves' patients.

With iRepertoire HTBI primers and Arm-PCR of CDR3 regions, TCR beta libraries were built. TCRdb processed the multiplex PCR reads anew with MiXCR; each CDR3 protein has one entry. The sample consists of approximately 490,000 distinct CDR3 sequences, 15% to 20% of them appearing once. These same records also appear under a second study, on T cells in Graves' hyperthyroidism and ophthalmopathy. That source reports: Primed by the HTBI set, a first-round RT-PCR was run on the TCR CDR3. Appearing also in blood were most of the thyroid clonotypes expanded above 0.001.

This chain links TRBV20-1 with TRBJ2-3, with a tentative D call TRBD1 (5 bases). Sample: peripheral blood mononuclear cells (PBMCs), taken at new diagnosis, from a patient treated with antithyroid drugs. The sequence was obtained from a man aged 40-49 years with Graves disease. The CDR3 loop reads CSASDRSRTDTQYF. CDR3 in DNA: TGCAGTGCCTCCGACAGATCCCGCACAGATACGCAGTATTTT.